Presented here are 7 T cell receptor beta chains from one specimen sequenced in a study of blood T cells in healthy people across ages. The authors ran a second PCR of about 6 to 11 cycles using a sample-barcoded 5' primer and a J-beta primer mix. TCRdb re-called the 5' RACE reads with MiXCR, one entry per CDR3 protein. Among fewer than 900,000 distinct CDR3 sequences listed, about 36% were seen once. Sequencing used blood. The receptors were gathered from a man aged 18 to 29 in good health.

This clonotype occurred many times. The chain has TRBV11-1 and TRBJ1-1; the D gene is possibly TRBD1 (5 bases). V lost 1 base and J 2 bases, leaving 8 bases between the germline ends. Germline assignment: CDR1 SGHAT and CDR2 FQDESV (reference sequence). This CDR3 region has 14 residues. The CDR3 is CASSLGRTNTEAFF. CDR3 nucleotides: TGTGCCAGCAGCTTAGGGCGGACAAACACTGAAGCTTTCTTT.

This rearrangement joins TRBV6-5 to TRBJ2-3; D is unclear. The CDR3 loop spans 15 amino acids. Trimming pared 0 bases from V and 0 bases from J, leaving 7 bases between. Germline CDR1 is MNHEY and CDR2 is SVGAGI. CDR3 loop: CASSYSSASTDTQYF. CDR3 nucleotides: TGTGCCAGCAGTTACTCGAGTGCTAGCACAGATACGCAGTATTTT.

This clonotype was seen a handful of times. This chain links TRBV12-5 with TRBJ1-6; D perhaps matches TRBD1 (5 bases). V was clipped by 0 bases and J by 4 bases, with 22 bases between them. Germline V gene sequence: CDR1 LGHNT, CDR2 FRNRAP. CDR3 length: 20 amino acids. The CDR3: CASGLVQGGKSIWYNSPLHF. The CDR3 region has the DNA TGTGCTAGTGGTTTGGTTCAGGGAGGCAAGAGCATATGGTATAATTCACCCCTCCACTTT.

This chain links TRBV6-5 with TRBJ1-2, with 8 bases aligning to TRBD1. This CDR3 contains 12 residues. V lost 11 bases to trimming and J lost 7 bases; unmatched junction nucleotides: 9. In germline, CDR1 is MNHEY, CDR2 SVGAGI. CDR3 bases: TGTGCCGTCGGCCAGGGGGCGGGTGGCTACACCTTC. Residues: CAVGQGAGGYTF.

The chain couples TRBV29-1 to TRBJ2-1; 8 bases agree with TRBD2. CDR3 length: 13 amino acids. Germline loops: CDR1 SQVTM, CDR2 ANQGSEA. The V gene end was trimmed by 6 bases and the J gene end by 6 bases; junction bases not matched to a gene: 7. The CDR3 DNA reads TGCAGCGTCTTACTAGCGGATAGCAATGAGCAGTTCTTC. This codes for CSVLLADSNEQFF.

A remark on this clonotype: A single base separates this from a much larger clone, so it may be a read error. This rearrangement joins TRBV12-3 or TRBV12-4 to TRBJ2-7; TRBD2 aligns across 9 bases. There are 16 residues in the CDR3. After removal of 3 bases from V and 10 bases from J, the junction contained 16 bases not matched to a gene. Here the CDR3 reads CASSFLASGDQEAQYF. DNA for the CDR3: TGTGCCAGCAGTTTTTTGGCTAGCGGGGATCAAGAGGCCCAGTACTTC.

The CDR3 spells CASSVGNAVNTEAFF. DNA of the CDR3: TGCGCCAGCAGCGTGGGGAACGCCGTGAACACTGAAGCTTTCTTT. The rearrangement uses TRBV5-1 and TRBJ1-1, with D uncertain. Deletions cut 4 bases from V and 0 bases from J, with 13 bases between. From germline, CDR1 is SGHRS and CDR2 YFSETQ. This CDR3 has 15 amino acids.